The 2 T cell receptor beta chains presented below share a single source sample, sequenced in a study of cytomegalovirus exposure and HLA in healthy donors. It was with 60 Vbeta and 13 Jbeta primers that the PCR ran. Profiled with immunoSEQ multiplex PCR; TCRdb holds only in-frame clones, not every one. This table holds about 160,000 clones, about two thirds found once. The sequenced material came from PBMCs. Receptors were obtained from a woman between 25 and 40 years old in good health and CMV-seronegative.

The rearrangement uses TRBV7-2 and TRBJ2-7; 11 bases are shared with TRBD2. The CDR3 length is 15 residues. CDR1 and CDR2 from the germline V gene are SGHTA and FQGNSA. V lost 5 bases and J lost 3; bases outside the gene matches: 6. The CDR3 sequence: CASSVLAGGYYEQYF. In DNA form, the CDR3 reads TGTGCCAGCAGCGTGCTAGCGGGGGGATACTACGAGCAGTACTTC.

V usage is TRBV13 and J usage is TRBJ2-3; unclear D gene. CDR3 size: 14 residues. Trimming removed 6 bases at V and 0 bases at J, with 10 bases between. Germline V CDR1 and CDR2: PRHDT, FYEKMQ (reference sequence). The CDR3 nucleotides are TGTGCCAGCAGGGAACAGCTGAGCACAGATACGCAGTATTTT. Protein sequence: CASREQLSTDTQYF.